A selection of T cell receptor beta chains follows, all from one sample in a study of blood T cell repertoires in COVID-19. Method: immunoSEQ multiplex PCR; TCRdb's copy keeps in-frame clones and lacks some. The sample holds about 170,000 clones, 75% to 90% seen once. Sequencing was performed on peripheral blood. The receptors originated from a woman older than 75 with active or convalescent COVID-19. The CDR3 runs from the conserved cysteine through the conserved F or W. D genes are given only for firm matches. The size field is filled for only some rows; it gives once, few, many or a size class.

CDR3aa	CDR3nt	v_gene	j_gene	len	abundance	d_gene
CASSSLRGSAYNEQFF	TGTGCCAGCAGTTCCCTCAGGGGCAGTGCCTACAATGAGCAGTTCTTC	TRBV6-2/TRBV6-3	TRBJ2-1	16	once	.
CASSFEGDNEQFF	TGCGCCAGCAGCTTCGAGGGGGACAATGAGCAGTTCTTC	TRBV5-1	TRBJ2-1	13	.	.
CASSLGRDYLQETQYF	TGTGCCAGCAGCTTAGGTAGGGACTACCTTCAAGAGACCCAGTACTTC	TRBV7-2	TRBJ2-5	16	.	TRBD2
CASSLDQGLEAFF	TGTGCCAGCAGCTTAGACCAGGGGTTAGAAGCTTTCTTT	TRBV7-9	TRBJ1-1	13	.	.
CASSARDSPYNEQFF	TGTGCCAGCAGCGCCCGGGACTCCCCCTACAATGAGCAGTTCTTC	TRBV9	TRBJ2-1	15	once	.
CASSLRAAGDTQYF	TGTGCCAGCAGTCTGCGGGCCGCGGGAGATACGCAGTATTTT	TRBV2	TRBJ2-3	14	.	.
CASRPTDKGGNTIYF	TGTGCAAGTCGCCCAACCGACAAGGGGGGAAACACCATATATTTT	TRBV12-2	TRBJ1-3	15	.	.
CASSSPNSNQPQHF	TGTGCCAGCAGTTCACCCAACTCGAATCAGCCCCAGCATTTT	TRBV6-5	TRBJ1-5	14	.	.
CASGLGGSTEAFF	TGTGCTAGTGGCCTGGGGGGGAGCACTGAAGCTTTCTTT	TRBV12-5	TRBJ1-1	13	.	.
CASSRQGAPNEQFF	TGTGCCAGCAGCCGACAGGGGGCACCCAATGAGCAGTTCTTC	TRBV5-4	TRBJ2-1	14	.	TRBD1
CATDRGGMNTEAFF	TGTGCCACCGACCGCGGGGGGATGAACACTGAAGCTTTCTTT	TRBV19	TRBJ1-1	14	.	.
CASSFRPGLKTGELFF	TGTGCCAGCAGTTTTCGCCCAGGGCTAAAGACCGGGGAGCTGTTTTTT	TRBV27	TRBJ2-2	16	.	.
CASSRGTGSGNTEAFF	TGTGCCAGCAGCCGTGGGACAGGGAGTGGCAACACTGAAGCTTTCTTT	TRBV6-2/TRBV6-3	TRBJ1-1	16	.	TRBD1
CASSPQGAPDNSPLHF	TGCGCCAGCAGCCCCCAAGGAGCACCAGATAATTCACCCCTCCACTTT	TRBV4-1	TRBJ1-6	16	few	.
CASSPAAIYEQYF	TGTGCCAGCAGCCCAGCGGCCATTTACGAGCAGTACTTC	TRBV11-2	TRBJ2-7	13	.	.
CASSQATGVYGYTF	TGCGCCAGCAGCCAAGCTACAGGGGTCTATGGCTACACCTTC	TRBV5-1	TRBJ1-2	14	once	TRBD1
CASTPDRGRDGYTF	TGTGCCAGTACCCCCGACAGGGGAAGGGATGGCTACACCTTC	TRBV19	TRBJ1-2	14	.	TRBD1
CASSPVTQGTEAFF	TGTGCCAGCAGCCCCGTGACCCAGGGTACTGAAGCTTTCTTT	TRBV9	TRBJ1-1	14	.	.
CASSSGAGGPEETQYF	TGTGCCAGCAGCTCTGGGGCGGGGGGGCCCGAAGAGACCCAGTACTTC	TRBV7-2	TRBJ2-5	16	.	TRBD2
CASSIESSGGAADTQYF	TGTGCCAGTAGTATAGAGTCTAGCGGGGGGGCCGCAGATACGCAGTATTTT	TRBV19	TRBJ2-3	17	.	TRBD2
CASSHDRGEQYF	TGTGCCAGCAGCCACGACAGGGGCGAGCAGTACTTC	TRBV5-8	TRBJ2-7	12	.	TRBD1
CASTVAGGYNEQFF	TGTGCCAGCACCGTAGCGGGGGGGTACAATGAGCAGTTCTTC	TRBV7-2	TRBJ2-1	14	.	TRBD2
CASSSDGRRNTEAFF	TGTGCCAGCAGCTCGGACGGGAGGAGAAACACTGAAGCTTTCTTT	TRBV5-8	TRBJ1-1	15	.	.
CASSFREGSYTF	TGTGCCAGCAGTTTCAGGGAGGGAAGCTACACCTTC	TRBV12-3/TRBV12-4	TRBJ1-2	12	few	.
CSARGANEQFF	TGCAGTGCTAGAGGGGCCAATGAGCAGTTCTTC	TRBV20-1	TRBJ2-1	11	.	.
CASSYSRGFGYTF	TGTGCCAGCAGTTACTCAAGGGGGTTCGGCTACACCTTC	TRBV6-5	TRBJ1-2	13	.	.
CASSLQVFSGNTIYF	TGTGCCAGCAGCTTACAGGTGTTCTCTGGAAACACCATATATTTT	TRBV7-2	TRBJ1-3	15	.	.
CASSYSGAGVSSGANVLTF	TGTGCCAGCAGTTACTCGGGAGCGGGCGTCAGCTCTGGGGCCAACGTCCTGACTTTC	TRBV6-2/TRBV6-3	TRBJ2-6	19	.	.
CASSLRARLRGTQYF	TGTGCCAGCAGCCTCCGGGCCCGGTTAAGGGGTACGCAGTATTTT	TRBV3-1/TRBV3-2	TRBJ2-3	15	.	.
CASSDQRLPGQPNEKLFF	TGTGCCAGCAGTGACCAACGGCTTCCGGGACAACCCAATGAAAAACTGTTTTTT	TRBV25-1	TRBJ1-4	18	.	.
CASRRGNPSTDTQYF	TGTGCCAGCAGGAGAGGTAACCCTAGCACAGATACGCAGTATTTT	TRBV27	TRBJ2-3	15	.	.
CSVLSGTGYNQPQHF	TGCAGCGTCCTAAGTGGGACAGGGTACAATCAGCCCCAGCATTTT	TRBV29-1	TRBJ1-5	15	.	TRBD1